A selection of T cell receptor beta chains follows, all from one sample in a study of PD-1 blockade in classical Hodgkin lymphoma. Libraries were prepared by immunoSEQ multiplex PCR; TCRdb keeps only in-frame clonotypes and omits some of them. Among tens of thousands of clones listed, about 80% were seen once. Sequenced here: peripheral blood mononuclear cells (PBMCs), sampled before the fourth cycle of nivolumab. All receptors derive from a human donor with classical Hodgkin lymphoma. CDR3s include the opening cysteine and the closing phenylalanine or tryptophan. D genes are given only for firm matches. Only some rows state a clone size, as once, few, many or a class for expanded clones.

j_gene: TRBJ2-7
v_gene: TRBV11-2
d_gene: TRBD1
abundance: .
CDR3aa: CASSPGTAYEQYF
CDR3nt: TGTGCCAGCAGCCCTGGGACAGCCTACGAGCAGTACTTC

j_gene: TRBJ1-1
v_gene: TRBV7-8
d_gene: TRBD1
abundance: .
CDR3aa: CASSPRDSMNTEAFF
CDR3nt: TGTGCCAGCAGCCCAAGGGACAGTATGAACACTGAAGCTTTCTTT

j_gene: TRBJ2-5
v_gene: TRBV13
d_gene: .
abundance: few
CDR3aa: CASSLGTVGETQYF
CDR3nt: TGTGCCAGCAGCTTAGGTACCGTTGGGGAGACCCAGTACTTC

j_gene: TRBJ1-1
v_gene: TRBV10-3
d_gene: .
abundance: .
CDR3aa: CAISGADRRGTEAFF
CDR3nt: TGTGCCATCAGTGGGGCGGACCGACGGGGCACTGAAGCTTTCTTT

j_gene: TRBJ2-3
v_gene: TRBV27
d_gene: .
abundance: .
CDR3aa: CASGEYTQYF
CDR3nt: TGTGCCAGCGGCGAATATACGCAGTATTTT

j_gene: TRBJ2-7
v_gene: TRBV6-5
d_gene: .
abundance: .
CDR3aa: CASSYPPYEQYF
CDR3nt: TGTGCCAGCAGTTACCCCCCCTACGAGCAGTACTTC

j_gene: TRBJ2-7
v_gene: TRBV10-3
d_gene: TRBD1
abundance: .
CDR3aa: CAISDLESGGTNPLYEQYF
CDR3nt: TGTGCCATCAGTGATTTGGAGTCAGGGGGCACCAACCCCCTCTACGAGCAGTACTTC

j_gene: TRBJ2-2
v_gene: TRBV7-2
d_gene: TRBD1
abundance: .
CDR3aa: CASSLSFGTGPNTGELFF
CDR3nt: TGTGCCAGCAGCTTATCTTTCGGGACAGGGCCCAACACCGGGGAGCTGTTTTTT

j_gene: TRBJ2-3
v_gene: TRBV28
d_gene: TRBD2
abundance: once
CDR3aa: CASSFYPGLGDDTQYF
CDR3nt: TGTGCCAGCAGTTTCTATCCGGGACTAGGGGATGATACGCAGTATTTT

j_gene: TRBJ1-2
v_gene: TRBV4-1
d_gene: .
abundance: .
CDR3aa: CASSQEGARGGYTF
CDR3nt: TGCGCCAGCAGCCAAGAGGGGGCGCGGGGGGGCTACACCTTC

j_gene: TRBJ2-7
v_gene: TRBV10-3
d_gene: TRBD2
abundance: .
CDR3aa: CAISEPTSGFHEQYF
CDR3nt: TGTGCCATCAGTGAACCGACTAGCGGGTTTCACGAGCAGTACTTC

j_gene: TRBJ2-6
v_gene: TRBV19
d_gene: .
abundance: .
CDR3aa: CASSMRDRRANVLTF
CDR3nt: TGTGCCAGTAGTATGAGAGACAGGAGGGCCAACGTCCTGACTTTC

j_gene: TRBJ2-7
v_gene: TRBV11-1
d_gene: TRBD1
abundance: .
CDR3aa: CASSLNQGAYEQYF
CDR3nt: TGTGCCAGCAGCTTAAATCAGGGGGCCTACGAGCAGTACTTC

j_gene: TRBJ1-2
v_gene: TRBV29-1
d_gene: .
abundance: once
CDR3aa: CSARQGIDMGYTF
CDR3nt: TGCAGCGCCCGCCAAGGGATTGATATGGGCTACACCTTC

j_gene: TRBJ1-4
v_gene: TRBV7-9
d_gene: .
abundance: once
CDR3aa: CASSLAGSNEKLFF
CDR3nt: TGTGCCAGCAGCTTAGCAGGCAGTAATGAAAAACTGTTTTTT

j_gene: TRBJ2-7
v_gene: TRBV18
d_gene: TRBD1
abundance: .
CDR3aa: CASSAGTGGHEQYF
CDR3nt: TGTGCCAGCTCAGCGGGGACAGGGGGGCACGAGCAGTACTTC

j_gene: TRBJ2-5
v_gene: TRBV4-2
d_gene: .
abundance: .
CDR3aa: CASSHPGAPETQYF
CDR3nt: TGTGCCAGCAGCCACCCAGGGGCCCCAGAGACCCAGTACTTC

j_gene: TRBJ2-4
v_gene: TRBV12-2
d_gene: .
abundance: .
CDR3aa: CASRFHIAKNIQYF
CDR3nt: TGTGCAAGTCGATTCCACATAGCCAAAAACATTCAGTACTTC

j_gene: TRBJ1-6
v_gene: TRBV18
d_gene: .
abundance: .
CDR3aa: CASSPPIVGNSPLHF
CDR3nt: TGTGCCAGCTCACCACCTATTGTGGGGAACTCACCCCTCCACTTT

j_gene: TRBJ2-7
v_gene: TRBV11-2
d_gene: TRBD1
abundance: .
CDR3aa: CASRRAGTGPYEQYF
CDR3nt: TGTGCCAGCAGACGGGCAGGGACAGGTCCCTACGAGCAGTACTTC

j_gene: TRBJ1-1
v_gene: TRBV5-6
d_gene: .
abundance: .
CDR3aa: CASSLVRGGTEAFF
CDR3nt: TGTGCCAGCAGCTTGGTGCGGGGGGGGACTGAAGCTTTCTTT

j_gene: TRBJ1-5
v_gene: TRBV19
d_gene: TRBD1
abundance: .
CDR3aa: CASSKPGTVYQPQHF
CDR3nt: TGTGCCAGTAGTAAGCCCGGGACAGTCTATCAGCCCCAGCATTTT

j_gene: TRBJ2-5
v_gene: TRBV5-4
d_gene: .
abundance: .
CDR3aa: CASSQDHLPASTQYF
CDR3nt: TGTGCCAGCAGCCAAGATCACCTACCCGCCAGTACCCAGTACTTC

j_gene: TRBJ2-1
v_gene: TRBV15
d_gene: TRBD2
abundance: .
CDR3aa: CATSSGGIAGVDEQFF
CDR3nt: TGTGCCACCAGCAGCGGGGGTATAGCGGGGGTCGATGAGCAGTTCTTC

j_gene: TRBJ2-7
v_gene: TRBV18
d_gene: TRBD1
abundance: .
CDR3aa: CASSPPGQGGKQYF
CDR3nt: TGTGCCAGCTCACCGCCCGGACAGGGGGGGAAGCAGTACTTC

j_gene: TRBJ1-2
v_gene: TRBV5-4
d_gene: .
abundance: few
CDR3aa: CASSLVNYGYTF
CDR3nt: TGTGCCAGCAGCTTGGTTAACTATGGCTACACCTTC

j_gene: TRBJ2-7
v_gene: TRBV2
d_gene: TRBD1
abundance: once
CDR3aa: CASRNRRWDRGSYEQYF
CDR3nt: TGTGCCAGCAGAAACAGGCGCTGGGACAGGGGTTCCTACGAGCAGTACTTC

j_gene: TRBJ1-4
v_gene: TRBV7-8
d_gene: .
abundance: few
CDR3aa: CASSPLLGAATNEKLFF
CDR3nt: TGTGCCAGCAGCCCCCTCTTAGGGGCAGCAACTAATGAAAAACTGTTTTTT

j_gene: TRBJ2-2
v_gene: TRBV9
d_gene: TRBD2
abundance: .
CDR3aa: CASSVGPSGHTGELFF
CDR3nt: TGTGCCAGCAGCGTAGGTCCTAGCGGACACACCGGGGAGCTGTTTTTT

j_gene: TRBJ1-2
v_gene: TRBV6-5
d_gene: TRBD1
abundance: .
CDR3aa: CASSTRTGRYGYTF
CDR3nt: TGTGCCAGCAGCACCAGGACAGGAAGATATGGCTACACCTTC

j_gene: TRBJ1-1
v_gene: TRBV18
d_gene: TRBD1
abundance: few
CDR3aa: CASSRKGQGNTEAFF
CDR3nt: TGTGCCAGCTCACGCAAGGGACAGGGGAACACTGAAGCTTTCTTT

j_gene: TRBJ2-7
v_gene: TRBV6-4
d_gene: .
abundance: .
CDR3aa: CASSPQLRVTAIGSYEQYF
CDR3nt: TGTGCCAGCAGTCCCCAACTCCGGGTCACAGCTATAGGCTCCTACGAGCAGTACTTC

j_gene: TRBJ1-4
v_gene: TRBV5-4
d_gene: .
abundance: .
CDR3aa: CASSPMRGEKLFF
CDR3nt: TGTGCCAGCAGCCCGATGAGGGGTGAAAAACTGTTTTTT

j_gene: TRBJ1-6
v_gene: TRBV5-4
d_gene: TRBD1
abundance: .
CDR3aa: CASSSGQGLGNSPLHF
CDR3nt: TGTGCCAGCAGTTCTGGACAGGGCTTAGGGAATTCACCCCTCCACTTT

j_gene: TRBJ1-4
v_gene: TRBV9
d_gene: .
abundance: .
CDR3aa: CASSPMALGGTNEKLFF
CDR3nt: TGTGCCAGCAGCCCAATGGCCCTCGGAGGGACTAATGAAAAACTGTTTTTT

j_gene: TRBJ1-2
v_gene: TRBV7-9
d_gene: .
abundance: .
CDR3aa: CASSLVQGDGYTF
CDR3nt: TGTGCCAGCAGCTTAGTGCAGGGTGATGGCTACACCTTC

j_gene: TRBJ1-2
v_gene: TRBV19
d_gene: .
abundance: .
CDR3aa: CASRKNYGYTF
CDR3nt: TGTGCCAGTCGCAAGAACTATGGCTACACCTTC

j_gene: TRBJ2-3
v_gene: TRBV9
d_gene: TRBD2
abundance: few
CDR3aa: CASSPLGAGRNTDTQYF
CDR3nt: TGTGCCAGCAGCCCCCTCGGAGCGGGGAGGAACACAGATACGCAGTATTTT

j_gene: TRBJ1-1
v_gene: TRBV27
d_gene: .
abundance: .
CDR3aa: CASRNIRAPSTEAFF
CDR3nt: TGTGCCAGCAGGAATATTAGGGCGCCAAGCACTGAAGCTTTCTTT

j_gene: TRBJ2-3
v_gene: TRBV5-4
d_gene: .
abundance: .
CDR3aa: CASSQGYTDTQYF
CDR3nt: TGTGCCAGCAGCCAAGGCTACACAGATACGCAGTATTTT

j_gene: TRBJ2-2
v_gene: TRBV19
d_gene: TRBD1
abundance: .
CDR3aa: CASTFRAPGQGLSGELFF
CDR3nt: TGTGCCAGTACCTTCAGGGCCCCGGGACAGGGGTTGTCCGGGGAGCTGTTTTTT

j_gene: TRBJ1-3
v_gene: TRBV27
d_gene: .
abundance: many
CDR3aa: CASSHGLIQFTIYF
CDR3nt: TGTGCCAGCAGTCACGGACTAATCCAGTTCACCATATATTTT

j_gene: TRBJ2-5
v_gene: TRBV6-1
d_gene: .
abundance: .
CDR3aa: CASSEGRTAVPQYF
CDR3nt: TGTGCCAGCAGTGAAGGAAGGACTGCCGTTCCCCAGTACTTC

j_gene: TRBJ2-6
v_gene: TRBV6-6
d_gene: .
abundance: .
CDR3aa: CASSYGDRTGANVLTF
CDR3nt: TGTGCCAGCAGTTACGGGGACCGGACTGGGGCCAACGTCCTGACTTTC

j_gene: TRBJ1-4
v_gene: TRBV11-3
d_gene: .
abundance: .
CDR3aa: CASSLDLGRRDEKLFF
CDR3nt: TGTGCCAGCAGCTTAGACCTGGGGAGGCGGGATGAAAAACTGTTTTTT

j_gene: TRBJ2-7
v_gene: TRBV9
d_gene: .
abundance: .
CDR3aa: CASSVVGGHEQYF
CDR3nt: TGTGCCAGCAGCGTAGTGGGGGGCCACGAGCAGTACTTC

j_gene: TRBJ2-1
v_gene: TRBV25-1
d_gene: .
abundance: .
CDR3aa: CASSEIWQFGNEQFF
CDR3nt: TGTGCCAGCAGTGAAATCTGGCAGTTCGGGAATGAGCAGTTCTTC

j_gene: TRBJ2-2
v_gene: TRBV6-1
d_gene: .
abundance: .
CDR3aa: CASSEVPTVTGELFF
CDR3nt: TGTGCCAGCAGTGAAGTTCCGACAGTCACCGGGGAGCTGTTTTTT

j_gene: TRBJ2-7
v_gene: TRBV7-9
d_gene: TRBD1
abundance: .
CDR3aa: CASEGQGKSSSYEQYF
CDR3nt: TGTGCCAGCGAGGGACAGGGAAAGAGTTCCTCCTACGAGCAGTACTTC

j_gene: TRBJ1-1
v_gene: TRBV4-3
d_gene: .
abundance: .
CDR3aa: CASSQGFQGRGVMNTEAFF
CDR3nt: TGCGCCAGCAGCCAAGGGTTTCAGGGGCGAGGGGTGATGAACACTGAAGCTTTCTTT

j_gene: TRBJ2-3
v_gene: TRBV7-6
d_gene: .
abundance: .
CDR3aa: CASSLAGRTSKFTDTQYF
CDR3nt: TGTGCCAGCAGCTTAGCGGGGAGGACGAGTAAGTTTACAGATACGCAGTATTTT

j_gene: TRBJ1-6
v_gene: TRBV30
d_gene: TRBD1
abundance: .
CDR3aa: CAWSKGQGNSPLHF
CDR3nt: TGTGCCTGGAGCAAGGGACAGGGTAATTCACCCCTCCACTTT

j_gene: TRBJ2-3
v_gene: TRBV6-1
d_gene: TRBD2
abundance: .
CDR3aa: CASKPSGSGADTQYF
CDR3nt: TGTGCCAGCAAGCCTAGCGGGAGCGGGGCAGATACGCAGTATTTT

j_gene: TRBJ2-7
v_gene: TRBV11-3
d_gene: .
abundance: .
CDR3aa: CASSWGPTIEQYF
CDR3nt: TGTGCCAGCAGCTGGGGCCCGACGATCGAGCAGTACTTC